This T cell receptor (beta chain) was obtained from a study of blood T cell repertoires in COVID-19. At the level of the study: From T cells, B-cell-depleted T cells, or PBMCs came the material, which was cDNA or gDNA.

Methods used by the authors: Amplification of reference gene primers provided the estimated nucleated cell counts. The protocol was immunoSEQ multiplex PCR, while the TCRdb copy is restricted to in-frame clones and leaves out a portion. That table furnishes V, J and clone size, whereas the DNA furnished D and trimming. The sample has 210,000 or so clones; 75% to 85% are singletons. This study enrolled people aged about 18 to 100 from about 24 US geographic areas. Grouping used clinical history reported by participants in a survey and questionnaire. The material sequenced was PBMCs or T cells enriched from blood (not recorded which). The sequence came from a man aged 25 to 40 with acute COVID-19.

In nucleotides, the CDR3 is TGTGCCAGCAGCTTGTGGGGGCCCTACGAGCAGTACTTC. Translation gives CASSLWGPYEQYF. The genes are TRBV7-2 and TRBJ2-7, with D possibly TRBD1 on 6 matching bases. Germline V lookup: CDR1 SGHTA, CDR2 FQGNSA. The V gene lost 3 bases and the J gene lost 2 bases, with 8 bases spanning the gap. This CDR3 is built from 13 residues.